A single T cell receptor beta chain is shown here with its context. V was clipped by 6 bases and J by 7 bases; unmatched bases: 8. The germline V gene encodes CDR1 MDHEN and CDR2 SYDVKM. The CDR3 length is 15 residues. This entry belongs to a study of blood T cell repertoires in COVID-19. Whole-study context: COVID-19 samples collected from the United States, Italy and Spain covered acute and convalescent phases.

TCRdb's copy holds only in-frame clones and misses some; the assay was immunoSEQ multiplex PCR. This sample has around 41,000 clones, with roughly 90% found just once. The clonotype comes from a human donor in a cohort sampled during active COVID-19. The V gene is TRBV28, the J gene TRBJ1-6; 8 bases are a match to TRBD1. The sequencing input was peripheral blood. The CDR3 loop is CASRRDRPLNSPLHF. Written as DNA, the CDR3 is TGTGCCAGCAGAAGGGACAGGCCCCTAAATTCACCCCTCCACTTT. The full variable domain, with the rest looked up from reference TRBV28 and TRBJ1-6, is DVKVTQSSRYLVKRTGEKVFLECVQDMDHENMFWYRQDPGLGLRLIYFSYDVKMKEKGDIPEGYSVSREKKERFSLILESASTNQTSMYLCASRRDRPLNSPLHFGNGTRLTVT.